This TCR beta chain was sequenced in a study of cytomegalovirus exposure and HLA in healthy donors. CDR3 length: 17 amino acids. After removal of 1 base from V and 5 bases from J, the junction contained 7 bases not matched to a gene. Germline V gene lookup returns CDR1 LGHNA and CDR2 YNFKEQ. 60 Vbeta and 13 Jbeta primers were used in PCR. Libraries were prepared by immunoSEQ multiplex PCR; TCRdb keeps only in-frame clonotypes and omits some of them. The table lists about 150,000 clones, about 80% of them singletons. This clonotype originated in a woman aged 25 to 39 in good health and CMV-seronegative. What was sequenced was PBMCs. This chain connects TRBV4-2 to TRBJ1-4, with 10 bases that match TRBD1. The CDR3 region has the DNA TGTGCCAGCAGCCAAGGGGGCCGGGGACAGGGGAATGAAAAACTGTTTTTT. It yields the protein CASSQGGRGQGNEKLFF.